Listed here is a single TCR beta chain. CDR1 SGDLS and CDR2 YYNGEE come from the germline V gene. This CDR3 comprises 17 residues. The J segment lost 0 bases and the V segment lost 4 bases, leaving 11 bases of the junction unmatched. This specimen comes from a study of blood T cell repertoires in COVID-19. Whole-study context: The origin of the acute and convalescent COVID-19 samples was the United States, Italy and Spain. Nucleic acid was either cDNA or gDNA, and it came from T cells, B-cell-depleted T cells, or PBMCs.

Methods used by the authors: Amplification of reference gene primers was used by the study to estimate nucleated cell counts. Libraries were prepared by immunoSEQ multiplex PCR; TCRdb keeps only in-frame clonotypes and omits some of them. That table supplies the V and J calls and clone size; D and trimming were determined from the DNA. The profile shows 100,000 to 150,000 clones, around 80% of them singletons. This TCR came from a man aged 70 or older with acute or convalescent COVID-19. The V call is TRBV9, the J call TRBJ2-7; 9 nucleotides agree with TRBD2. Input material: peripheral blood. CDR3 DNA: TGTGCCAGCAGCCATCCCCGGGCGGGGGGGAGCTCCTACGAGCAGTACTTC. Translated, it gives CASSHPRAGGSSYEQYF.